The 7 T cell receptor beta chains listed next were all sequenced from one sample in a study of T cell responses to AZD1222 COVID-19 vaccine. The method was immunoSEQ multiplex PCR; TCRdb's version includes in-frame clones alone and lacks a portion of them. The table has 100,000 to 110,000 clones, approximately 87% seen once. The sequenced sample was peripheral blood, obtained on day 0 of AZD1222 vaccination. The receptors derive from an adult in good health.

The rearrangement links TRBV2 to TRBJ1-5; 7 bases are shared with TRBD1. The CDR3 runs 13 residues. Unmatched junction bases numbered 4, after V lost 6 bases and J lost 5 bases. The germline gives CDR1 SNHLY, CDR2 FYNNEI. This chain's CDR3 is CASRQDRDQPQHF. The CDR3 region has the DNA TGTGCCAGCAGGCAAGACAGGGATCAGCCCCAGCATTTT.

The J gene is TRBJ1-2, the V gene TRBV5-1; tentatively, D is TRBD1 (5 bases). Trimming left V 4 bases short and J 3 bases short, with 16 bases between. The germline gives CDR1 SGHRS, CDR2 YFSETQ. CDR3 length: 15 amino acids. This chain's CDR3 is CASSGSGEGDYGYTF. The CDR3 DNA sequence: TGCGCCAGCAGCGGCTCGGGGGAAGGGGACTATGGCTACACCTTC.

The chain combines TRBV28 with TRBJ1-6; TRBD1 might be the D (5 bases). V dropped 1 base and J dropped 5 bases, with 12 bases sitting between them. Germline V gene data show CDR1 as MDHEN and CDR2 as SYDVKM. The CDR3 is made up of 16 amino acids. The CDR3 bases are TGTGCCAGCAGTTTATCCGGGGGGGAGAATAATTCACCCCTCCACTTT. Translating it yields CASSLSGGENNSPLHF.

The chain combines TRBV6-6 with TRBJ1-1; 7 nucleotides agree with TRBD1. The junction had 6 bases not matched to a gene; V was cut back by 4 bases and J by 10 bases. CDR3 length: 12 residues. Germline values: CDR1 MNHNY, CDR2 SVGAGI (reference sequence). The CDR3 DNA is TGTGCCAGCAGTTCACAGGGGTCGGTAGCTTTCTTT. Translating gives CASSSQGSVAFF.

The J gene is TRBJ1-2, the V gene TRBV10-3, with D perhaps matching TRBD1 (5 bases). Trimming left V 3 bases short and J 7 bases short, with 12 bases between. Looked up from germline, CDR1 is ENHRY and CDR2 is SYGVKD. The CDR3 has 13 amino acids. The CDR3 is CAISDGSGFGYTF. The CDR3 DNA follows: TGTGCCATCAGTGATGGTTCAGGGTTTGGCTACACCTTC.

The J gene is TRBJ1-6, the V gene TRBV7-9; D remains unclear. Trimming pared 6 bases from V and 8 bases from J, leaving 5 bases between. Per germline, CDR1 SEHNR and CDR2 FQNEAQ (reference sequence). The CDR3 has 11 amino acids. The DNA for the CDR3 is TGTGCCAGCAGGAGAGATTCACCCCTCCACTTT. Residues: CASRRDSPLHF.

The V call is TRBV25-1, the J call TRBJ2-2; the match to TRBD1 covers 9 bases. Germline CDR1 MGHDK, CDR2 SYGVNS. This CDR3 region has 18 residues. V was pared by 2 bases and J by 3 bases, with 10 bases of the junction left unmatched. The CDR3 region is CASSEALGQGKYTGELFF. The CDR3 DNA follows: TGTGCCAGCAGTGAAGCCCTCGGACAGGGGAAGTACACCGGGGAGCTGTTTTTT.